Sequencing of this T cell receptor beta chain was carried out in a study of CD8 T cells in ankylosing spondylitis. Germline values: CDR1 SGHTA, CDR2 FQGNSA. There are 14 residues in the CDR3. With V trimmed by 3 bases and J by 7 bases, 5 bases remained unmatched. TCRdb reanalysed the 5' RACE reads using MiXCR and keeps one entry per CDR3 protein. This sample yields some 140,000 distinct CDR3 sequences, of which about 10% are seen a single time; 4.1% belongs to the top ten. This clonotype was counted at least ten times. Source material: blood, either unsorted or a sorted T cell fraction (not recorded which). The chain links TRBV7-2 to TRBJ2-2, with 7 bases aligning to TRBD1. This TCR was recovered from a female donor with ankylosing spondylitis or in good health (not recorded which). The DNA of the CDR3 is TGTGCCAGCAGCTTTGACAGGGTTGGCGGGGAGCTGTTTTTT. Protein sequence: CASSFDRVGGELFF.